These 18 T cell receptor beta chains were sequenced from one sample in a study of T cell responses to AZD1222 COVID-19 vaccine. The table came from immunoSEQ multiplex PCR; TCRdb's copy has only in-frame clones and leaves some out. The table has nearly 110,000 clones, roughly 90% seen once. The sequenced sample was peripheral blood, obtained on day 0 of AZD1222 vaccination. Every receptor here comes from an adult in good health.

The chain employs TRBV5-8 and TRBJ2-5; 12 bases map to TRBD2. This CDR3 is built from 16 residues. V lost 4 bases and J lost 1; bases outside the gene matches: 5. Germline V lookup: CDR1 SGHTS, CDR2 YDEGEE. This CDR3 is CASSPEGLAGQETQYF. Written as DNA, the CDR3 is TGTGCCAGCAGCCCGGAGGGACTAGCGGGCCAAGAGACCCAGTACTTC.

The chain employs TRBV20-1 and TRBJ1-4, with no clear D. The V gene's germline CDR1 is DFQATT and CDR2 SNEGSKA (reference sequence). The CDR3 extends over 13 amino acids. V was trimmed by 3 bases and J by 8 bases, leaving 13 bases between them. CDR3 amino acids: CSASSRGKEKLFF. Written as DNA, the CDR3 is TGCAGTGCTAGTTCCCGGGGAAAAGAAAAACTGTTTTTT.

This chain joins TRBV27 and TRBJ1-2; maybe TRBD1 (5 bases). The CDR3 consists of 13 residues. Trimming removed 4 bases from V and 6 bases from J, with 12 bases in between. The germline V gene has CDR1 MNHEY and CDR2 SMNVEV (reference sequence). For the CDR3, the DNA is TGTGCCAGCAGTTCGGGGGTTTACGATGGCTACACCTTC. Translating it yields CASSSGVYDGYTF.

The rearrangement links TRBV9 to TRBJ1-2; 7 bases align to TRBD1. The CDR3 contains 16 residues. V was pared by 3 bases and J by 6 bases, with 14 bases of the junction left unmatched. From germline, CDR1 is SGDLS and CDR2 YYNGEE. This chain's CDR3 is CASSARDSRIHDGYTF. The CDR3 DNA follows: TGTGCCAGCAGCGCCCGGGACAGTCGGATCCACGATGGCTACACCTTC.

The chain employs TRBV6-1 and TRBJ1-2; 9 nucleotides align to TRBD1. Germline V lookup: CDR1 MNHNS, CDR2 SASEGT. The CDR3 is 15 residues long. V shed 3 bases and J 4 bases; nucleotides not matched to a gene: 6. CDR3 amino acids: CASSEGQGRTYGYTF. The CDR3 DNA is TGTGCCAGCAGTGAGGGACAGGGTCGAACCTATGGCTACACCTTC.

The chain has TRBV10-2 and TRBJ1-5, with a possible D match to TRBD1 (5 bases). CDR3 length equals 14 residues. The V end was cut by 2 bases, the J end by 7 bases, with 12 bases between. Germline-derived CDR1 and CDR2 are WSHSY and SAAADI. In DNA, the CDR3 is TGCGCCAGCAGTGAGATCCCGCAGGGCCAGCCCCAGCATTTT. Translated, it gives CASSEIPQGQPQHF.

This chain connects TRBV19 to TRBJ2-5; 9 bases match TRBD2. With V trimmed by 3 bases and J by 1 base, 6 bases remained unmatched. This CDR3 is built from 16 residues. The germline CDR1 and CDR2 sequences are LNHDA and SQIVND (reference sequence). CDR3 sequence (DNA): TGTGCCAGTAGTATTTTGCGGACTAGCGCCCAAGAGACCCAGTACTTC. This codes for CASSILRTSAQETQYF.

The chain has TRBV19 and TRBJ1-5; 7 bases agree with TRBD1. The CDR3 length is 15 residues. From germline, CDR1 is LNHDA and CDR2 SQIVND (reference sequence). J gave up 6 bases and V 4 bases, and 9 bases lay outside the gene matches. CDR3 residues: CASSTGTEVGQPQHF. The CDR3 nucleotides are TGTGCCAGTAGTACAGGGACAGAGGTAGGTCAGCCCCAGCATTTT.

V is TRBV14 and J is TRBJ1-1; D gene ambiguous. In germline, CDR1 is SGHDN, CDR2 FVKESK. The CDR3 loop spans 11 amino acids. Trimming took 5 bases from V and 6 from J, leaving 7 bases between them. In DNA, the CDR3 is TGTGCCAGCAGCGACGGGCCTGAAGCTTTCTTT. Its translation is CASSDGPEAFF.

Of note for this clone: This sample also contains other DNA sequences that code for the same CDR3. The DNA for the CDR3 is TGTGCCAGTAGTACCGGACAGGGTTCGACTGAAGCTTTCTTT. This translates into CASSTGQGSTEAFF. The genes are TRBV19 and TRBJ1-1; 8 positions match TRBD1. CDR1 is LNHDA, CDR2 SQIVND, per germline (reference sequence). There are 14 residues in the CDR3. Trimming at V came to 4 bases and at J to 5 bases, leaving 6 bases not matched to a gene. Together with reference TRBV19 and TRBJ1-1, the CDR3 gives the full variable domain: DGGITQSPKYLFRKEGQNVTLSCEQNLNHDAMYWYRQDPGQGLRLIYYSQIVNDFQKGDIAEGYSVSREKKESFPLTVTSAQKNPTAFYLCASSTGQGSTEAFFGQGTRLTVV.

This CDR3 reads CASRTGTGWQETQYF. CDR3 nucleotide sequence: TGTGCCAGCAGGACCGGGACAGGGTGGCAAGAGACCCAGTACTTC. V usage is TRBV2 and J usage is TRBJ2-5; 9 nucleotides align to TRBD1. The ends lost 6 bases at V and 2 bases at J; junction bases unmatched: 7. CDR1 SNHLY and CDR2 FYNNEI come from the germline V gene. The CDR3 length is 15 residues.

This clone was seen more than once but under ten times. This sequence joins TRBV19 and TRBJ1-2, with 8 bases matching TRBD1. CDR3 length: 14 residues. J gave up 4 bases and V 3 bases, and 4 bases lay outside the gene matches. CDR1 LNHDA and CDR2 SQIVND come from the germline V gene (reference sequence). This chain's CDR3 is CASSMGTGAYGYTF. The CDR3 DNA sequence: TGTGCCAGTAGTATGGGGACAGGCGCCTATGGCTACACCTTC. Together with reference TRBV19 and TRBJ1-2, the CDR3 gives the full variable domain: DGGITQSPKYLFRKEGQNVTLSCEQNLNHDAMYWYRQDPGQGLRLIYYSQIVNDFQKGDIAEGYSVSREKKESFPLTVTSAQKNPTAFYLCASSMGTGAYGYTFGSGTRLTVV.

The V and J genes are TRBV5-4 and TRBJ2-3; 12 bases line up with TRBD2. The germline V gene encodes CDR1 SGHNT and CDR2 YYREEE (reference sequence). V was pared by 0 bases and J by 5 bases, with 1 base of the junction left unmatched. CDR3 length equals 15 residues. The CDR3 region is CASSLGTSGIDTQYF. Here the CDR3 DNA reads TGTGCCAGCAGCTTGGGGACTAGCGGGATAGATACGCAGTATTTT.

This clone showed up just a few times. The chain recombines TRBV5-6 with TRBJ2-1; 8 nucleotides line up with TRBD2. V lost 4 bases, J lost 1 base, and 7 bases stayed unmatched. This CDR3 region has 16 residues. Germline CDR1 reads SGHDT; CDR2 reads YYEEEE. CDR3: CASSVPGLASYNEQFF. The DNA for the CDR3 is TGTGCCAGCAGCGTACCTGGACTAGCATCCTACAATGAGCAGTTCTTC.

This chain uses TRBV27 with TRBJ2-5; 7 positions match TRBD1. Germline trimming cut 3 bases from V and 4 bases from J; bases unmatched to any gene: 5. The CDR3 spans 14 residues. In germline, CDR1 is MNHEY, CDR2 SMNVEV (reference sequence). The CDR3 nucleotides read TGTGCCAGCAGTTTGACAGGGTCAATAGAGACCCAGTACTTC. Encoded protein: CASSLTGSIETQYF.

The chain uses TRBV7-8 and TRBJ1-1; 7 bases line up with TRBD1. V gave up 2 bases and J gave up 6 bases; unmatched junction bases: 6. This CDR3 comprises 14 residues. CDR1 and CDR2 from the germline V gene are SGHVS and FQNEAQ. CDR3: CASSLRQGGAEAFF. The CDR3 nucleotides read TGTGCCAGCAGCTTACGACAGGGTGGCGCTGAAGCTTTCTTT. Supplemented by reference TRBV7-8 and TRBJ1-1, the full variable domain reads GAGVSQSPRYKVAKRGQDVALRCDPISGHVSLFWYQQALGQGPEFLTYFQNEAQLDKSGLPSDRFFAERPEGSVSTLKIQRTQQEDSAVYLCASSLRQGGAEAFFGQGTRLTVV.

This rearrangement joins TRBV5-4 to TRBJ2-7, with D unclear. Germline values: CDR1 SGHNT, CDR2 YYREEE (reference sequence). There are 14 residues in the CDR3. V dropped 6 bases and J dropped 1 base, with 14 bases sitting between them. The CDR3 loop reads CASTPSLGSYEQYF. The CDR3, as DNA: TGTGCCAGCACCCCCTCTTTGGGATCCTACGAGCAGTACTTC.

In its sample, this clone was seen once. This chain connects TRBV6-5 to TRBJ2-5, with 7 bases identical to TRBD2. J lost 13 bases, V lost 7 bases, and 12 bases had no gene match. There are 12 residues in the CDR3. In germline, CDR1 is MNHEY, CDR2 SVGAGI. CDR3 region: CASTSPGGLLYF. For the CDR3, the DNA is TGTGCCAGCACTTCCCCTGGGGGACTATTGTACTTC.